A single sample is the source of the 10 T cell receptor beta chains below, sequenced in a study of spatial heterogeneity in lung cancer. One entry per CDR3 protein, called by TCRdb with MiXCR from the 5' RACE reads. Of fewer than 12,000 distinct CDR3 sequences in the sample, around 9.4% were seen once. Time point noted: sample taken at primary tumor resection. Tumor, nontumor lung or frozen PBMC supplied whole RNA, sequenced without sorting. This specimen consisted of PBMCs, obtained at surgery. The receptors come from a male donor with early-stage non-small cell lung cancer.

In DNA, the CDR3 is TGCGCCAGCAGCCAACGGGGCGACATCTACACCGGGGAGCTGTTTTTT. Its translation: CASSQRGDIYTGELFF. The rearrangement joins TRBV23-1 to TRBJ2-2; D may match TRBD1 or TRBD2 (5 bases each). TRBV23-1 qualifies as an ORF whose function is uncertain. The CDR3 runs 16 residues. The ends were cut back, 6 bases at V and 3 bases at J, with 17 bases in the middle.

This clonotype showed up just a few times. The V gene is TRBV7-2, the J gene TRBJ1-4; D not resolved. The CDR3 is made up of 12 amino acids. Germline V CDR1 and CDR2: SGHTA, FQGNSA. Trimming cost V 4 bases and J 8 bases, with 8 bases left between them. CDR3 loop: CASSWAEEKLFF. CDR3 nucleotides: TGTGCCAGCAGCTGGGCCGAGGAAAAACTGTTTTTT.

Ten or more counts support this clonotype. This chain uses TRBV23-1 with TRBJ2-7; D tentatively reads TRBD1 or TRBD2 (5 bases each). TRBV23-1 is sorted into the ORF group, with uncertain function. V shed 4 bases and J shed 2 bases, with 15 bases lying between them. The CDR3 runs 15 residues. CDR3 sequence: CASSPSREGAYEQYF. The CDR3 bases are TGCGCCAGCAGTCCCAGTCGGGAAGGGGCCTACGAGCAGTACTTC.

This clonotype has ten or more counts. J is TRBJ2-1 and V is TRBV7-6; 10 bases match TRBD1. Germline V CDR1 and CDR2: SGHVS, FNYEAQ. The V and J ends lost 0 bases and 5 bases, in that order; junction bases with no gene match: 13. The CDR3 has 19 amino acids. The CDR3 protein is CASSLALYSGTGVNNEQFF. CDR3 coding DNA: TGTGCCAGCAGCTTAGCCTTATACTCCGGGACAGGGGTTAACAATGAGCAGTTCTTC.

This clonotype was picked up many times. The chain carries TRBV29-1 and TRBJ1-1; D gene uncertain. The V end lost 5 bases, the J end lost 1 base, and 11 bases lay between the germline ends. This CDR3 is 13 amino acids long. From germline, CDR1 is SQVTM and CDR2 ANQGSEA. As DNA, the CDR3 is TGCAGCGTTAGCTCCCGCCAGAACACTGAAGCTTTCTTT. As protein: CSVSSRQNTEAFF.

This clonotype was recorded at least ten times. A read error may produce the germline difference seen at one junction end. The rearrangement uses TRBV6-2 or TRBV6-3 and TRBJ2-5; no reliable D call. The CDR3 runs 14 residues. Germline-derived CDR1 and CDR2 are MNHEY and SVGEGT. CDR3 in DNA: TGTGCCAGCAGTGACTCGGCGGTCGGAGAGACCCAGTACTTC. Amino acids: CASSDSAVGETQYF.

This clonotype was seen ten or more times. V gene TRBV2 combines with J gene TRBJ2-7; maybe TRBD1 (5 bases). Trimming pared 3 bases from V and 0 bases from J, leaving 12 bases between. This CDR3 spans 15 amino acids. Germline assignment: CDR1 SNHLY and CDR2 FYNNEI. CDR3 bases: TGTGCCAGCAGTGATCCAAGGGGCATCTCCTACGAGCAGTACTTC. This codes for CASSDPRGISYEQYF.

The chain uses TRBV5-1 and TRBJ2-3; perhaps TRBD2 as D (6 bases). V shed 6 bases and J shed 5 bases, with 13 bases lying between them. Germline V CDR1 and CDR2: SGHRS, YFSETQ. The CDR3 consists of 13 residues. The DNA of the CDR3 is TGCGCCAGCACGAGGTGGGGGGAAGATACGCAGTATTTT. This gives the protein CASTRWGEDTQYF. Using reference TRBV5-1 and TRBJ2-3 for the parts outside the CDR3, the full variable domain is KAGVTQTPRYLIKTRGQQVTLSCSPISGHRSVSWYQQTPGQGLQFLFEYFSETQRNKGNFPGRFSGRQFSNSRSEMNVSTLELGDSALYLCASTRWGEDTQYFGPGTRLTVL.

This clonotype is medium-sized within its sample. CDR3 nucleotides: TGTGCCACCAGCAGAGCTCCCGGTGGGGGCTGGGAGCTGTTTTTT. Encoded protein: CATSRAPGGGWELFF. V and J are TRBV15 and TRBJ2-2; the D gene is possibly TRBD1 (6 bases). Per germline, CDR1 LNHNV and CDR2 YYDKDF (reference sequence). V lost 1 base and J lost 9, with 15 bases in between. This CDR3 is 15 amino acids long.

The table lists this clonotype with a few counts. The CDR3 sequence: CASRFPGTVNTGELFF. Here the CDR3 DNA reads TGCGCCAGCAGGTTTCCCGGGACAGTAAACACCGGGGAGCTGTTTTTT. The genes are TRBV5-1 and TRBJ2-2; 7 positions match TRBD1. CDR1 is SGHRS and CDR2 is YFSETQ in the germline V gene. The CDR3 has 16 amino acids. V lost 5 bases and J lost 2; bases outside the gene matches: 9.